In its sample, the clone carrying this TCR beta chain was seen many times. Ophthalmopathy patients had Clinical Activity Score at least 3, NOSPECS grade at least 4, duration under 3 months. The sample originates from a study of T cells in Graves' hyperthyroidism and ophthalmopathy. The source material, RNA transcripts, was used to amplify TCR beta CDR3 regions. HTBI primers were the set used in a first-round RT-PCR of the TCR CDR3. Each CDR3 protein is one row after TCRdb ran MiXCR on the multiplex PCR reads. The table shows approximately 520,000 distinct CDR3 sequences, with approximately 25% occurring only once. The CDR3 is made up of 13 amino acids. The ends were cut back, 7 bases at V and 2 bases at J, with 11 bases in the middle. Germline values: CDR1 MDHEN, CDR2 SYDVKM.

The chain combines TRBV28 with TRBJ2-5; tentative D call: TRBD1 (5 bases). Material: blood. The receptor's source is a woman in her twenties or thirties with Graves' ophthalmopathy. CDR3 loop: CASTDSGQETQYF. CDR3 in DNA: TGTGCCAGCACCGACAGTGGACAAGAGACCCAGTACTTC.